These 12 T cell receptor beta chains were all obtained from the same sample, sequenced in a study of control samples from healthy donors and cancer patients. This table comes from immunoSEQ multiplex PCR, and its TCRdb copy is limited to in-frame clones, with some not included. The repertoire has approximately 150,000 clones, approximately 90% of them found once; the top ten carry 0.68%. The sequencing input was blood. The source is a woman under 40 in good health.

This chain uses TRBV3-1 (or the pseudogene TRBV3-2) with TRBJ2-4, with 10 nucleotides matching TRBD1. V shed 1 base, J shed 6 bases, and the junction held 6 bases outside the gene matches. Germline-derived CDR1 and CDR2 are LGHDT and YNNKEL (reference sequence). This CDR3 is built from 16 residues. CDR3 coding DNA: TGTGCCAGCAGCCAAGCTAGGACAGGGGGGGCAAACATTCAGTACTTC. Protein: CASSQARTGGANIQYF.

The chain combines TRBV6-5 with TRBJ2-7; 9 nucleotides match TRBD1. This CDR3 region has 13 residues. CDR1 and CDR2 (germline): MNHEY, SVGAGI. V shed 6 bases and J 6 bases; nucleotides not matched to a gene: 6. The chain's CDR3 is CASSADRGSEQYF. CDR3 bases: TGTGCCAGCAGCGCCGACAGGGGGTCCGAGCAGTACTTC.

V and J are TRBV7-3 and TRBJ1-1, with D unclear. The V end was cut by 5 bases, the J end by 7 bases, with 14 bases between. CDR1 SGHTA and CDR2 FQGTGA come from the germline V gene. This CDR3 contains 13 residues. The CDR3, as DNA: TGTGCCAGCAGCCCCACTCCTAAAGGTGAAGCTTTCTTT. Its protein product is CASSPTPKGEAFF.

This clone was counted a single time. The V and J genes are TRBV4-3 and TRBJ2-2; 9 positions agree with TRBD2. J was trimmed by 6 bases and V by 0 bases; bases with no gene match: 8. The CDR3 has 17 amino acids. Germline V gene sequence: CDR1 LGHNA, CDR2 YSLEER. The CDR3 is CASSQDHGGRASGELFF. Here the CDR3 DNA reads TGCGCCAGCAGCCAAGATCACGGCGGGAGGGCCTCCGGGGAGCTGTTTTTT.

This chain uses TRBV5-4 with TRBJ2-2; 7 positions agree with TRBD1. CDR1 and CDR2 from the germline V gene are SGHNT and YYREEE (reference sequence). This CDR3 comprises 15 residues. The J segment lost 2 bases and the V segment lost 0 bases, leaving 1 base of the junction unmatched. CDR3 bases: TGTGCCAGCAGCTTGGCAGGGGGAAACACCGGGGAGCTGTTTTTT. Its protein is CASSLAGGNTGELFF. The entire variable domain, with the rest obtained from reference TRBV5-4 and TRBJ2-2, is as follows: ETGVTQSPTHLIKTRGQQVTLRCSSQSGHNTVSWYQQALGQGPQFIFQYYREEENGRGNFPPRFSGLQFPNYSSELNVNALELDDSALYLCASSLAGGNTGELFFGEGSRLTVL.

This chain joins TRBV7-3 and TRBJ2-1; D not certain. Per germline, CDR1 SGHTA and CDR2 FQGTGA. The CDR3 totals 15 residues. V lost 5 bases and J lost 8, with 19 bases in between. CDR3 coding DNA: TGTGCCAGCAGCCTAAACCCGATGGGATTCGATGAGCAGTTCTTC. It yields the protein CASSLNPMGFDEQFF.

The J gene is TRBJ2-7, the V gene TRBV10-2, with 7 bases lining up with TRBD2. The CDR3 consists of 15 residues. Germline V gives CDR1 WSHSY, CDR2 SAAADI. Trimming took 2 bases from V and 0 from J; bases not matched to a gene: 4. The CDR3 is CASSEPGTNSYEQYF. DNA of the CDR3: TGCGCCAGCAGTGAGCCGGGGACTAACTCCTACGAGCAGTACTTC.

This sequence joins TRBV28 and TRBJ1-4; D is undetermined. Trimming left V 5 bases short and J 8 bases short, with 9 bases between. CDR3 length equals 12 residues. CDR1 MDHEN and CDR2 SYDVKM come from the germline V gene. The CDR3 DNA reads as TGTGCCAGCAGTAGTGTGGGCGAAAAACTGTTTTTT. This translates into CASSSVGEKLFF.

This chain links TRBV12-3 or TRBV12-4 with TRBJ2-7; no firm D call. CDR3 length: 12 amino acids. The V gene lost 6 bases and the J gene lost 4 bases, with 10 bases spanning the gap. The CDR3 reads CASSVNEYEQYF. The CDR3, as DNA: TGTGCCAGCAGCGTAAACGAGTACGAGCAGTACTTC.

The V gene is TRBV9, the J gene TRBJ2-1; the D gene could be TRBD1 or TRBD2 (7 bases each). The V end lost 4 bases, the J end lost 5 bases, and 16 bases lay between the germline ends. Germline loops: CDR1 SGDLS, CDR2 YYNGEE. The CDR3 has 15 residues. CDR3 amino acids: CASSPGGDPDNEQFF. CDR3 nucleotides: TGTGCCAGCAGCCCAGGGGGGGACCCTGACAATGAGCAGTTCTTC.

This clone turned up a few times. The chain is built from TRBV7-2 and TRBJ2-7; D is possibly TRBD1 (6 bases). CDR3 length: 15 residues. The germline CDR1 and CDR2 sequences are SGHTA and FQGNSA. Trimming took off 1 base at V and 0 bases at J, with 10 bases between the two ends. The CDR3 region is CASSLEDSSSYEQYF. For the CDR3, the DNA is TGTGCCAGCAGCTTAGAGGACAGTAGCTCCTACGAGCAGTACTTC.

The chain is built from TRBV28 and TRBJ1-4; weak D call: TRBD1 (5 bases). CDR1 is MDHEN and CDR2 is SYDVKM in the germline V gene. Trimming took 8 bases from V and 3 from J, leaving 13 bases between them. The CDR3 runs 14 residues. In DNA, the CDR3 is TGTGCCAGCGGCCGGGGCGCGGCTAATGAAAAACTGTTTTTT. Translation: CASGRGAANEKLFF.